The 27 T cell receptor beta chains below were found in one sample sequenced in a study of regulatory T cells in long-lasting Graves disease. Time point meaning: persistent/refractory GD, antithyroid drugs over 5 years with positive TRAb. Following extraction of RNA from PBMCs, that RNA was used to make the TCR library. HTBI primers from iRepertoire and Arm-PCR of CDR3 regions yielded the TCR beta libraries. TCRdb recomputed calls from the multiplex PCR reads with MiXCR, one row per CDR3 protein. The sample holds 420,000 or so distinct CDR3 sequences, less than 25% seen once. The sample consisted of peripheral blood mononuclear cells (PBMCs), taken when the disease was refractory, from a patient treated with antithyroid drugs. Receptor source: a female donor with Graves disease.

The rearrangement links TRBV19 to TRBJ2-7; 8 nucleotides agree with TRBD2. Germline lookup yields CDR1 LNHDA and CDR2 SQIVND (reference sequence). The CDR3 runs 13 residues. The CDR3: CARGLAARREQYF. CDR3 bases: TGTGCGCGAGGACTAGCAGCCCGAAGGGAGCAGTACTTC.

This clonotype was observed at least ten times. CDR3 sequence reads: CASREDSYEQYF. The CDR3 DNA follows: TGTGCCAGCAGGGAGGATTCCTACGAGCAGTACTTC. The J gene is TRBJ2-7, the V gene TRBV2, with a weak D call TRBD2 (5 bases). Per germline, CDR1 SNHLY and CDR2 FYNNEI. This CDR3 contains 12 residues. V lost 6 bases to trimming and J lost 1 base, with 7 bases between them.

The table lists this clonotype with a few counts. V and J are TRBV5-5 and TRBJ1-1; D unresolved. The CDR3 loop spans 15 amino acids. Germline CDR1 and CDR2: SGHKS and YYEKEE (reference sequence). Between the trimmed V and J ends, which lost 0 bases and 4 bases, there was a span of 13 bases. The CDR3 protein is CASSLVRALGTEAFF. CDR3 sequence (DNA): TGTGCCAGCAGCTTGGTGCGGGCCTTGGGCACTGAAGCTTTCTTT.

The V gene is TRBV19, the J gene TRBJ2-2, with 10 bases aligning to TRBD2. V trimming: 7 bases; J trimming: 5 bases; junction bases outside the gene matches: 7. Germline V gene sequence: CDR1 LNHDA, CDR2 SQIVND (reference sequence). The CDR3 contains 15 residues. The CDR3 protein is CASKTSGYGTGELFF. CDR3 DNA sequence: TGTGCCAGTAAGACTAGCGGGTATGGTACCGGGGAGCTGTTTTTT.

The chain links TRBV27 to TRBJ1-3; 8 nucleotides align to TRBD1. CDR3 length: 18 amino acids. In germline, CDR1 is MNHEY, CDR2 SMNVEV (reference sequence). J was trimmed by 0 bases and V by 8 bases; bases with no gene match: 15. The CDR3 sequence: CASSPQGVGGSSGNTIYF. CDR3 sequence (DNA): TGTGCCAGCTCCCCACAGGGGGTTGGGGGCAGCTCTGGAAACACCATATATTTT.

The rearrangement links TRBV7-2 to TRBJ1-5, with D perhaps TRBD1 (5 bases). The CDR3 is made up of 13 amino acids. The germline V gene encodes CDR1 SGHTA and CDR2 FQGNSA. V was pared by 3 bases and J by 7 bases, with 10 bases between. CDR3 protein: CASSFNRGQPQHF. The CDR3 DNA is TGTGCCAGCAGCTTTAATAGGGGACAGCCCCAGCATTTT.

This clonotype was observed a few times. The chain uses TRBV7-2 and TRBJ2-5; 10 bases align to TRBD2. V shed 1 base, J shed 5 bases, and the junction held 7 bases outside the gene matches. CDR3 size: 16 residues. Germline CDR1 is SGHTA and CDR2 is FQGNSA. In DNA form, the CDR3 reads TGTGCCAGCAGCTTAGACAGCGGGAGGGCCATGGAGACCCAGTACTTC. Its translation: CASSLDSGRAMETQYF.

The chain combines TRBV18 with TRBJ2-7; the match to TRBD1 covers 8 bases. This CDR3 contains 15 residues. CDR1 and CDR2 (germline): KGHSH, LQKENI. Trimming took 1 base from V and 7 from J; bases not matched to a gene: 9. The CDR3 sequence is CASSPQTGQGLEQYF. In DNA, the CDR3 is TGTGCCAGCTCACCACAGACAGGACAGGGCCTGGAGCAGTACTTC.

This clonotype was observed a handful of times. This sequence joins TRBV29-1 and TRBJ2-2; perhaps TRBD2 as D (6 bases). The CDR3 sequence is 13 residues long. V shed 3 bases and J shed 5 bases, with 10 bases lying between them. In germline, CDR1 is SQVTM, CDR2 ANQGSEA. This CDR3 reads CSVDRAGTGELFF. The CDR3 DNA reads TGCAGCGTTGACAGGGCGGGAACCGGGGAGCTGTTTTTT.

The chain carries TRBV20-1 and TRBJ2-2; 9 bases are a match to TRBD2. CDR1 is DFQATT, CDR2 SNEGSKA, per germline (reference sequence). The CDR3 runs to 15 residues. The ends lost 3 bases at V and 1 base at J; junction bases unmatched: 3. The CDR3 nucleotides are TGCAGTGCTAGGGGTAGCGGGAGGAACACCGGGGAGCTGTTTTTT. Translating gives CSARGSGRNTGELFF.

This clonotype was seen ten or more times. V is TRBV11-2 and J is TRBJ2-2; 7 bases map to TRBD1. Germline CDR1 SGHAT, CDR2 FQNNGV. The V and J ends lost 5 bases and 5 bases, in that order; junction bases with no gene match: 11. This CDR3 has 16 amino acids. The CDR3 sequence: CASSLGIGGGTGELFF. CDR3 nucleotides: TGTGCCAGCAGCCTCGGTATAGGGGGCGGTACCGGGGAGCTGTTTTTT.

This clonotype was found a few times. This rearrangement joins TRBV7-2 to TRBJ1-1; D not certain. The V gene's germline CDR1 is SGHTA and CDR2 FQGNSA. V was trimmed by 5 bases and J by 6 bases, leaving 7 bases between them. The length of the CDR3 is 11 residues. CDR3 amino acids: CASSALSEAFF. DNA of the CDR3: TGTGCCAGCAGCGCCCTATCTGAAGCTTTCTTT.

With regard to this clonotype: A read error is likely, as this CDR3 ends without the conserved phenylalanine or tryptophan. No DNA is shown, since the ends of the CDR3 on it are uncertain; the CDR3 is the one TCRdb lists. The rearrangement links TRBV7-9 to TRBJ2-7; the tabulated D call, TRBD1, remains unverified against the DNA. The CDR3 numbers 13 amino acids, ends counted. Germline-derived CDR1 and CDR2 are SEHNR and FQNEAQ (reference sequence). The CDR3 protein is CASSLKAGTGWSI.

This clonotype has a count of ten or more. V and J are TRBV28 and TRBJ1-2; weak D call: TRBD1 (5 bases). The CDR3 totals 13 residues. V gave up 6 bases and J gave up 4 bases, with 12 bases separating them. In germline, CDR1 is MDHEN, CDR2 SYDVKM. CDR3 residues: CASRRDGFYGYTF. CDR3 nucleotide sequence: TGTGCCAGCAGACGGGACGGATTCTATGGCTACACCTTC.

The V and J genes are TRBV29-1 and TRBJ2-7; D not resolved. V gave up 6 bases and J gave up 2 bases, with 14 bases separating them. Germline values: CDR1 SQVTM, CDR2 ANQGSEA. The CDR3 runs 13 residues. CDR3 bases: TGCAGCGTCCTTCATCTAGGCCCCTACGAGCAGTACTTC. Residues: CSVLHLGPYEQYF.

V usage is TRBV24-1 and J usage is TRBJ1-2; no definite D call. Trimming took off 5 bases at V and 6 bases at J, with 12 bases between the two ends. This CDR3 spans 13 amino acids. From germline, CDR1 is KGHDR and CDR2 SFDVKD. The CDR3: CATSGPGRDGYTF. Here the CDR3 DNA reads TGTGCCACCAGTGGCCCGGGGAGAGATGGCTACACCTTC.

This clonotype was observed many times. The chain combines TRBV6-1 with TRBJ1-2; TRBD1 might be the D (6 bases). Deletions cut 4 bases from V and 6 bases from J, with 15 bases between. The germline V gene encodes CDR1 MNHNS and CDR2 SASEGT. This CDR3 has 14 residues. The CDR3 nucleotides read TGTGCCAGCAGTGGCGGGACACACCAAGATGGCTACACCTTC. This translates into CASSGGTHQDGYTF.

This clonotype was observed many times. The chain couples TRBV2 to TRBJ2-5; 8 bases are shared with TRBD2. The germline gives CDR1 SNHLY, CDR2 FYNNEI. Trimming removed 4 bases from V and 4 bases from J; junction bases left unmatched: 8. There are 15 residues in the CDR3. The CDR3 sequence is CASSGQAGDVETQYF. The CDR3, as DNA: TGTGCCAGCAGTGGACAAGCGGGAGATGTAGAGACCCAGTACTTC.

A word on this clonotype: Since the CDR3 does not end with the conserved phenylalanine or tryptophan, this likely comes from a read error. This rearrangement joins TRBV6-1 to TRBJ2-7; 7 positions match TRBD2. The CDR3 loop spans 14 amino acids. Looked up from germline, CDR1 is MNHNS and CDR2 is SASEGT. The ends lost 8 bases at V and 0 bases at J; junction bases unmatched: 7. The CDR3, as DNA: TGTGCCAGCCTCCCGCGGGGGAACTCCTACGAGCAGTACCTC. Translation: CASLPRGNSYEQYL.

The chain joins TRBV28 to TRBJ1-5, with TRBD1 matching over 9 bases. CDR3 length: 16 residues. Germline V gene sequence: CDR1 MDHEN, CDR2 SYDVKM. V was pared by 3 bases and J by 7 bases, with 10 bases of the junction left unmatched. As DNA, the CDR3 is TGTGCCAGCAGTTTCCTGTCCGGGACAGGGCACCAGCCCCAGCATTTT. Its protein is CASSFLSGTGHQPQHF.

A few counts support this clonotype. CDR3 in DNA: TGTGCCTGTCAGTCAGGGGCGAATTCACCCCTCCACTTT. Protein sequence: CACQSGANSPLHF. V usage is TRBV30 and J usage is TRBJ1-6; D is perhaps TRBD1 (6 bases). V gave up 6 bases and J gave up 7 bases, with 13 bases separating them. This CDR3 has 13 amino acids. Germline lookup yields CDR1 GTSNPN and CDR2 SVGIG (reference sequence).

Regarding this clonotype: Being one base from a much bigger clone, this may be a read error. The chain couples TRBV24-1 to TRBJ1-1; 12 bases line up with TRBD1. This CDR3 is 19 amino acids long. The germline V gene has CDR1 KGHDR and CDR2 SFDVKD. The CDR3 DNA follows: TGTGCCACCAGTGATTTAGGGGACAGGGGGCGCGAAGGGGACACTGAAGCTTCCTTT. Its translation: CATSDLGDRGREGDTEASF.

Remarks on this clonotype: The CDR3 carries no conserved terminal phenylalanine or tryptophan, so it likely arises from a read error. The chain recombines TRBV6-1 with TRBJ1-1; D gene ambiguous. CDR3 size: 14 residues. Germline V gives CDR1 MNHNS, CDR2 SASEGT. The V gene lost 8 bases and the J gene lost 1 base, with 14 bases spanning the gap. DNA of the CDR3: TGTGCCAGCCGACCGGCCGATGAGAACACTGAAGCTTTCCTT. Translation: CASRPADENTEAFL.

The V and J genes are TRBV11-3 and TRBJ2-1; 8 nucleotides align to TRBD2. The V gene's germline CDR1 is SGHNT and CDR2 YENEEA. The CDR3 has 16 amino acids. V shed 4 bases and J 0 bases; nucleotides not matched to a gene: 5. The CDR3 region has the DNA TGTGCCAGCAGCTCGGGGGGGCCTCCCTCCTACAATGAGCAGTTCTTC. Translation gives CASSSGGPPSYNEQFF.

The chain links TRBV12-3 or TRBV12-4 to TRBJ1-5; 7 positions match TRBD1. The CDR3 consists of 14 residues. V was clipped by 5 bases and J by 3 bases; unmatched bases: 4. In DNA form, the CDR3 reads TGTGCCAGCAGTCACGACAGGGACAATCAGCCCCAGCATTTT. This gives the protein CASSHDRDNQPQHF.

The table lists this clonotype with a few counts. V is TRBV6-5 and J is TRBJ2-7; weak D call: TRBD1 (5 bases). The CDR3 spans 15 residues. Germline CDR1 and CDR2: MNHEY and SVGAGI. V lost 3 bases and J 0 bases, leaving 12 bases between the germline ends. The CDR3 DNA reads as TGTGCCAGCAGTTATCGACAGCCCTCCTCCTACGAGCAGTACTTC. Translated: CASSYRQPSSYEQYF.

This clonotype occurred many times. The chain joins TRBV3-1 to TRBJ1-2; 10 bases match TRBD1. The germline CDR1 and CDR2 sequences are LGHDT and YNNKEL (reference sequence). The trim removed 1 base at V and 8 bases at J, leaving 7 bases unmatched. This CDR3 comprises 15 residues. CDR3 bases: TGTGCCAGCAGCCAAGCCCCCGGGACAGGGGTCGGCTACACCTTC. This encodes CASSQAPGTGVGYTF. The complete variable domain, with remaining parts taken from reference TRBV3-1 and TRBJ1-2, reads DTAVSQTPKYLVTQMGNDKSIKCEQNLGHDTMYWYKQDSKKFLKIMFSYNNKELIINETVPNRFSPKSPDKAHLNLHINSLELGDSAVYFCASSQAPGTGVGYTFGSGTRLTVV.